The source of this TCR beta chain is a study of CD8+ T cells in alopecia areata. Extracted from the samples, RNA was reverse transcribed into cDNA to serve as the sequencing template. The method was immunoSEQ multiplex PCR; TCRdb's version includes in-frame clones alone and lacks a portion of them. The sample shows around 120,000 clones, over 60% of them seen only once. The sample's treatment: oral pan-JAK inhibitor, 5-10 mg twice daily. J was trimmed by 2 bases and V by 6 bases; bases with no gene match: 5. The CDR3 is 14 residues long. The V gene's germline CDR1 is SGHTA and CDR2 FQGNSA. Material: CD4+ T cells sorted from blood, obtained at week 4, from a patient treated with tofacitinib. This receptor was identified in a human donor with alopecia areata. The chain is built from TRBV7-2 and TRBJ2-7; TRBD1 agrees at 9 bases. CDR3 nucleotides: TGTGCCAGCAGGGGGGACAGGGACGCCTACGAGCAGTACTTC. The encoded protein is CASRGDRDAYEQYF.